This T cell receptor (beta chain) was identified in a study of T cell repertoires in cytomegalovirus infection. Study-level information: Both a matching HLA type and CMV infection were indicated by public TCR beta signatures.

A few counts support this clonotype. Its target is unknown. Trimming left V 2 bases short and J 12 bases short, with 17 bases between. Germline lookup yields CDR1 MNHNY and CDR2 SVGAGI (reference sequence). The CDR3 runs 14 residues. One entry per CDR3 protein, called by TCRdb with MiXCR from the reads. The data hold about 740,000 distinct CDR3 sequences, with roughly 36% observed a single time. The sequencing here drew on cultured PBMCs, taken from culture after CMV antigen stimulation. V gene TRBV6-6 combines with J gene TRBJ2-1; D is perhaps TRBD2 (5 bases). The source of this sequence is a human donor in good health (CMV status not recorded). Some clones in this sample may be carry-over from other donors' samples. As DNA, the CDR3 is TGTGCCAGCAGTTACCGGCCAGCGGCGGACGGGCAGTTCTTC. This encodes CASSYRPAADGQFF.